These 18 T cell receptor beta chains originate from one sample sequenced in a study of blood T cell repertoires in COVID-19. The repertoire was sequenced with immunoSEQ multiplex PCR; TCRdb's copy has only in-frame clones and lacks some. The top ten clones hold about 14% of a sample with about 300,000 clones, 85% of them seen once. Material: peripheral blood. Receptors were obtained from a human donor in a cohort sampled during active COVID-19.

This chain joins TRBV14 and TRBJ2-2; TRBD2 is a possible D gene (5 bases). This CDR3 contains 19 residues. The V gene's germline CDR1 is SGHDN and CDR2 FVKESK. The V end lost 1 base, the J end lost 1 base, and 19 bases lay between the germline ends. The CDR3 protein is CASSQGVIIVRENTGELFF. The CDR3 DNA is TGTGCCAGCAGCCAAGGGGTTATTATAGTCCGGGAGAACACCGGGGAGCTGTTTTTT.

V and J are TRBV7-9 and TRBJ1-2; D is perhaps TRBD1 (6 bases). The CDR3 covers 13 residues. Per germline, CDR1 SEHNR and CDR2 FQNEAQ (reference sequence). V shed 5 bases and J shed 3 bases, with 10 bases lying between them. CDR3 bases: TGTGCCAGCAGCAGGGGGGAGGACTATGGCTACACCTTC. Its translation: CASSRGEDYGYTF.

The chain links TRBV5-5 to TRBJ2-1; D remains ambiguous. Trimming removed 4 bases from V and 7 bases from J, with 9 bases in between. Germline lookup yields CDR1 SGHKS and CDR2 YYEKEE (reference sequence). The CDR3 contains 12 residues. CDR3 amino acids: CASSTTRNEQFF. In DNA form, the CDR3 reads TGTGCCAGCAGCACTACTCGTAATGAGCAGTTCTTC.

The CDR3 coding sequence is TGTGCCAGCAGGGAGACGAAAAGCTCCTACAATGAGCAGTTCTTC. It is translated as CASRETKSSYNEQFF. The chain couples TRBV14 to TRBJ2-1; D is unresolved. CDR1 is SGHDN, CDR2 FVKESK, per germline. V was cut by 6 bases and J by 0 bases, with 12 bases left in between. This CDR3 contains 15 residues.

The chain is built from TRBV7-8 and TRBJ2-7; the D gene is possibly TRBD1 (5 bases). CDR1 SGHVS and CDR2 FQNEAQ come from the germline V gene. This CDR3 is 14 amino acids long. V gave up 1 base and J gave up 0 bases, with 7 bases separating them. CDR3 nucleotide sequence: TGTGCCAGCAGCTTAGACAGGAGCTCCTACGAGCAGTACTTC. It yields the protein CASSLDRSSYEQYF.

The chain uses TRBV6-5 and TRBJ1-2, with D unclear. Looked up from germline, CDR1 is MNHEY and CDR2 is SVGAGI. The V gene lost 2 bases and the J gene lost 0 bases, with 4 bases spanning the gap. The CDR3 covers 13 residues. The CDR3 region has the DNA TGTGCCAGCAGTTACGGGCCTAACTATGGCTACACCTTC. It yields the protein CASSYGPNYGYTF.

The genes are TRBV27 and TRBJ2-4; maybe TRBD2 (6 bases). Germline assignment: CDR1 MNHEY and CDR2 SMNVEV (reference sequence). The CDR3 contains 16 residues. The V and J ends lost 3 bases and 6 bases respectively, with 18 bases between them. DNA for the CDR3: TGTGCCAGCAGTTTGTTGGCGGGGAGGCAGGGAAACATTCAGTACTTC. Amino acids: CASSLLAGRQGNIQYF.

This rearrangement joins TRBV2 to TRBJ1-5; TRBD1 aligns across 8 bases. CDR3 size: 14 residues. Germline CDR1 and CDR2: SNHLY and FYNNEI. Trimming took 6 bases from V and 6 from J; bases not matched to a gene: 7. The CDR3 region is CASRRDRTIQPQHF. In DNA form, the CDR3 reads TGTGCCAGCAGACGGGACAGGACGATTCAGCCCCAGCATTTT.

The rearrangement links TRBV6-1 to TRBJ1-5, with a weak D call TRBD1 (5 bases). This CDR3 region has 13 residues. The germline V gene encodes CDR1 MNHNS and CDR2 SASEGT. Deletions cut 1 base from V and 6 bases from J, with 7 bases between. The CDR3 DNA is TGTGCCAGCAGTGAAGGGGGCGTTCAGCCCCAGCATTTT. Translated, it gives CASSEGGVQPQHF.

V usage is TRBV18 and J usage is TRBJ2-3, with D perhaps matching TRBD2 (5 bases). This CDR3 comprises 14 residues. CDR1 KGHSH and CDR2 LQKENI come from the germline V gene. Between the trimmed V and J ends, which lost 5 bases and 6 bases, there was a span of 15 bases. CDR3 region: CASSTGGSPDTQYF. The CDR3 nucleotides are TGTGCCAGCTCAACCGGAGGATCGCCCGATACGCAGTATTTT.

This chain connects TRBV4-2 to TRBJ2-1, with 9 bases fitting TRBD2. In germline, CDR1 is LGHNA, CDR2 YNFKEQ. The CDR3 runs to 19 residues. V shed 0 bases, J shed 7 bases, and the junction held 16 bases outside the gene matches. DNA for the CDR3: TGTGCCAGCAGCCAAGACCCCCAGCCCCGGCGGGAGGGCAAGAATGAGCAGTTCTTC. Translated: CASSQDPQPRREGKNEQFF.

The genes are TRBV7-2 and TRBJ2-5; 7 bases are shared with TRBD2. The germline gives CDR1 SGHTA, CDR2 FQGNSA. The V gene end was trimmed by 5 bases and the J gene end by 0 bases; junction bases not matched to a gene: 6. The CDR3 sequence is 15 residues long. This chain's CDR3 is CASSRSGWYQETQYF. The CDR3 bases are TGTGCCAGCAGCCGTAGCGGGTGGTACCAAGAGACCCAGTACTTC.

V usage is TRBV18 and J usage is TRBJ2-2; 12 positions match TRBD2. In germline, CDR1 is KGHSH, CDR2 LQKENI. The CDR3 runs to 15 residues. With 4 bases clipped from V and 5 bases from J, the junction kept 2 bases outside the gene matches. CDR3 sequence reads: CASSRGTSGTGELFF. The CDR3 region has the DNA TGTGCCAGCTCACGTGGGACTAGCGGGACCGGGGAGCTGTTTTTT.

The CDR3: CASSPGAGWETQYF. The CDR3, as DNA: TGTGCCAGCTCACCAGGGGCAGGATGGGAGACCCAGTACTTC. This chain links TRBV18 with TRBJ2-5; D is possibly TRBD1 (5 bases). CDR3 length equals 14 residues. In germline, CDR1 is KGHSH, CDR2 LQKENI. The V and J ends lost 2 bases and 5 bases respectively, with 12 bases between them.

V and J are TRBV5-5 and TRBJ2-3, with 11 bases lining up with TRBD2. Germline V gene data show CDR1 as SGHKS and CDR2 as YYEKEE (reference sequence). CDR3 size: 16 residues. V lost 5 bases, J lost 2 bases, and 7 bases stayed unmatched. Written as DNA, the CDR3 is TGTGCCAGCAGGGCGGGACTAGCGGAACTCACAGATACGCAGTATTTT. Protein sequence: CASRAGLAELTDTQYF.

The J gene is TRBJ2-7, the V gene TRBV13, with TRBD1 as a possible D gene (6 bases). This CDR3 spans 15 amino acids. Germline V lookup: CDR1 PRHDT, CDR2 FYEKMQ (reference sequence). V dropped 4 bases and J dropped 0 bases, with 13 bases sitting between them. CDR3 DNA sequence: TGTGCCAGCAGCTCCCGGACGGACAGCTCCTACGAGCAGTACTTC. Translated: CASSSRTDSSYEQYF. Together with reference TRBV13 and TRBJ2-7, the CDR3 gives the full variable domain: AAGVIQSPRHLIKEKRETATLKCYPIPRHDTVYWYQQGPGQDPQFLISFYEKMQSDKGSIPDRFSAQQFSDYHSELNMSSLELGDSALYFCASSSRTDSSYEQYFGPGTRLTVT.

V gene TRBV6-5 combines with J gene TRBJ2-3, with a tentative D call TRBD2 (6 bases). CDR1 is MNHEY, CDR2 SVGAGI, per germline. This CDR3 comprises 15 residues. Trimming stripped 6 bases from V and 0 bases from J, with 13 bases between. The CDR3 DNA sequence: TGTGCCAGCAGAAGAACTAGCTCTAGCACAGATACGCAGTATTTT. Translation gives CASRRTSSSTDTQYF.

This sequence joins TRBV9 and TRBJ2-7; TRBD2 agrees at 8 bases. V gave up 0 bases and J gave up 5 bases; unmatched junction bases: 7. From germline, CDR1 is SGDLS and CDR2 YYNGEE. The CDR3 covers 15 residues. CDR3 nucleotides: TGTGCCAGCAGCGTAGCGGGACTAGGACCACACGAGCAGTACTTC. Translated, it gives CASSVAGLGPHEQYF. Supplemented by reference TRBV9 and TRBJ2-7, the full variable domain reads DSGVTQTPKHLITATGQRVTLRCSPRSGDLSVYWYQQSLDQGLQFLIQYYNGEERAKGNILERFSAQQFPDLHSELNLSSLELGDSALYFCASSVAGLGPHEQYFGPGTRLTVT.